This is a list of T cell receptor beta chains from one sample in a study of cytomegalovirus exposure and HLA in healthy donors. Clones were sequenced by immunoSEQ multiplex PCR, and TCRdb holds only the in-frame ones, with some missing. The sample lists more than 85,000 clones, over 85% seen once, with around 2% in the top ten. Sequences were obtained from PBMCs. The origin of the receptors is a woman under 30 in good health and CMV-seronegative. Each CDR3 is given with its conserved first and last residue. D genes are given only for firm matches.

CDR3: CASSAGIYEQYF
D: -
J: TRBJ2-7
V: TRBV25-1

CDR3: CASSLSWTGDDHTEAFF
D: TRBD1
J: TRBJ1-1
V: TRBV11-2

CDR3: CASSWTGEFEQFF
D: TRBD1
J: TRBJ2-1
V: TRBV19

CDR3: CASSFPSGRDTQYF
D: TRBD2
J: TRBJ2-3
V: TRBV7-2

CDR3: CASSFGTVGREQYF
D: TRBD1
J: TRBJ2-7
V: TRBV5-1

CDR3: CASSWERFGQGETQYF
D: TRBD1
J: TRBJ2-5
V: TRBV5-4

CDR3: CASSFTSVTGELFF
D: -
J: TRBJ2-2
V: TRBV27

CDR3: CASSSDRLGTDTQYF
D: -
J: TRBJ2-3
V: TRBV14

CDR3: CASIWSGGAEQPQHF
D: -
J: TRBJ1-5
V: TRBV28

CDR3: CASSVTANSNEKLFF
D: -
J: TRBJ1-4
V: TRBV2

CDR3: CASSPGQTTDTQYF
D: -
J: TRBJ2-3
V: TRBV5-1

CDR3: CASSLAGGTDTQYF
D: TRBD2
J: TRBJ2-3
V: TRBV18

CDR3: CASSPPGVPNEKLFF
D: -
J: TRBJ1-4
V: TRBV18

CDR3: CASILGNANTEAFF
D: -
J: TRBJ1-1
V: TRBV7-8

CDR3: CAISEPWSDEQFF
D: -
J: TRBJ2-1
V: TRBV10-3

CDR3: CASSLTGLNEKLFF
D: -
J: TRBJ1-4
V: TRBV27

CDR3: CASSQAGFLGEQYF
D: -
J: TRBJ2-7
V: TRBV14

CDR3: CASSQGNNIQYF
D: -
J: TRBJ2-4
V: TRBV27

CDR3: CASSQEGGEETQYF
D: -
J: TRBJ2-5
V: TRBV4-1

CDR3: CASSAGGAPISEAFF
D: TRBD1
J: TRBJ1-1
V: TRBV9

CDR3: CASSLGTERGYTF
D: -
J: TRBJ1-2
V: TRBV11-1

CDR3: CAFKREGPYEQYF
D: TRBD2
J: TRBJ2-7
V: TRBV28

CDR3: CASSSLQGKGDTEAFF
D: -
J: TRBJ1-1
V: TRBV27

CDR3: CASSSGQGNEQYF
D: TRBD1
J: TRBJ2-7
V: TRBV11-3

CDR3: CASSEDLSGDTQYF
D: -
J: TRBJ2-3
V: TRBV6-1

CDR3: CASERQRNSPLHF
D: -
J: TRBJ1-6
V: TRBV28

CDR3: CASRTEVTSNQPQHF
D: -
J: TRBJ1-5
V: TRBV6-5

CDR3: CASRPLARNDNEQFF
D: -
J: TRBJ2-1
V: TRBV28

CDR3: CASSLDQGSRGYTF
D: -
J: TRBJ1-2
V: TRBV13

CDR3: CASSRSPDIYSTGELFF
D: -
J: TRBJ2-2
V: TRBV27

CDR3: CASRTGGQETQYF
D: TRBD1
J: TRBJ2-5
V: TRBV14

CDR3: CASDRDRGYTDTQYF
D: TRBD1
J: TRBJ2-3
V: TRBV2

CDR3: CASRGAYEQFF
D: -
J: TRBJ2-1
V: TRBV7-2

CDR3: CASSYQAGFLKGYTF
D: -
J: TRBJ1-2
V: TRBV6-5

CDR3: CASKGLANSYEQYF
D: -
J: TRBJ2-7
V: TRBV27

CDR3: CASSEDRFF
D: -
J: TRBJ1-4
V: TRBV6-5

CDR3: CASSQGVEGNTEAFF
D: -
J: TRBJ1-1
V: TRBV4-3

CDR3: CASRAGWEQNSPLHF
D: -
J: TRBJ1-6
V: TRBV28

CDR3: CVSYSGNTIYF
D: -
J: TRBJ1-3
V: TRBV6-5

CDR3: CASSVHSYEQYF
D: -
J: TRBJ2-7
V: TRBV2

CDR3: CASSNRGPGYGYTF
D: TRBD1
J: TRBJ1-2
V: TRBV6-5

CDR3: CAWNRGQYYEQYF
D: TRBD1
J: TRBJ2-7
V: TRBV30

CDR3: CASSLGLAEGWTQYF
D: TRBD2
J: TRBJ2-5
V: TRBV7-8

CDR3: CASSEGGRADTQYF
D: -
J: TRBJ2-3
V: TRBV6-1

CDR3: CASSVGSSGGEETQYF
D: TRBD2
J: TRBJ2-5
V: TRBV9

CDR3: CASSIQGPYTQYF
D: -
J: TRBJ2-3
V: TRBV19

CDR3: CASSIQDYGYTF
D: -
J: TRBJ1-2
V: TRBV7-2

CDR3: CASSSFGTGNSPLHF
D: TRBD1
J: TRBJ1-6
V: TRBV7-2

CDR3: CASLGGFNQPQHF
D: -
J: TRBJ1-5
V: TRBV25-1

CDR3: CASSILSGGQQYF
D: TRBD1
J: TRBJ2-7
V: TRBV19

CDR3: CASSGWTGGYEQYF
D: TRBD1
J: TRBJ2-7
V: TRBV2

CDR3: CASSGADYRGYTF
D: -
J: TRBJ1-2
V: TRBV18